The T cell receptor beta chain described here comes from a study of cytomegalovirus exposure and HLA in healthy donors. Sequencing used immunoSEQ multiplex PCR; TCRdb keeps in-frame clones, though not all of them. This table has approximately 120,000 clones, approximately 90% appearing once. Trimming shortened V by 5 bases and J by 3 bases, and 10 bases separated the two germline ends. This CDR3 has 13 residues. Germline lookup yields CDR1 LNHDA and CDR2 SQIVND (reference sequence). Sequencing was performed on PBMCs. This sequence originates from a young woman in good health and CMV-seronegative. This rearrangement joins TRBV19 to TRBJ1-2; D call uncertain. The CDR3 DNA sequence: TGTGCCAGTAGTGCCCGGGGAGACTATGGCTACACCTTC. Translating it yields CASSARGDYGYTF. The entire variable domain, with the rest obtained from reference TRBV19 and TRBJ1-2, is as follows: DGGITQSPKYLFRKEGQNVTLSCEQNLNHDAMYWYRQDPGQGLRLIYYSQIVNDFQKGDIAEGYSVSREKKESFPLTVTSAQKNPTAFYLCASSARGDYGYTFGSGTRLTVV.